Following are 15 T cell receptor beta chains from one sample sequenced in a study of human T cells and chemical hapten exposure. TCRdb processed the RACE reads anew with MiXCR; each CDR3 protein has one entry. This table has under 95,000 distinct CDR3 sequences, approximately 9% appearing once. As for time point: healthy volunteer bleed at 2 weeks. The study extracted total RNA from unfractionated whole blood. Sample: whole blood. These receptors originate from a female donor in good health. Some clones in this sample may be carry-over from other donors' samples.

This sequence joins TRBV6-2 or TRBV6-3 and TRBJ1-1; D is perhaps TRBD1 (5 bases). The germline V and J ends were trimmed by 2 bases and 4 bases, with 5 bases remaining between them. The CDR3 sequence is 12 residues long. CDR1 is MNHEY and CDR2 is SVGEGT in the germline V gene. The CDR3 DNA follows: TGTGCCAGCAGTTACGGGACCACTGAAGCTTTCTTT. Translating it yields CASSYGTTEAFF.

The V gene is TRBV9, the J gene TRBJ1-1; D may be TRBD1 (5 bases). Trimming pared 7 bases from V and 4 bases from J, leaving 17 bases between. Germline CDR1 reads SGDLS; CDR2 reads YYNGEE. The CDR3 covers 14 residues. CDR3 region: CASSRGGTSTEAFF. CDR3 nucleotide sequence: TGTGCCAGCTCCCGGGGGGGGACGAGCACTGAAGCTTTCTTT.

This clonotype occurred many times. This chain joins TRBV29-1 and TRBJ2-3; TRBD2 agrees at 8 bases. Germline V lookup: CDR1 SQVTM, CDR2 ANQGSEA. This CDR3 region has 13 residues. Trimming removed 5 bases from V and 4 bases from J; junction bases left unmatched: 5. The CDR3: CSVRREAPDTQYF. For the CDR3, the DNA is TGCAGCGTTCGGCGGGAGGCCCCAGATACGCAGTATTTT.

This clonotype was observed a few times. The chain employs TRBV28 and TRBJ2-7; possibly TRBD1 or TRBD2 for D (5 bases each). V was shortened by 1 base and J by 12 bases, with 19 bases between the two germline ends. This CDR3 has 14 residues. Germline V lookup: CDR1 MDHEN, CDR2 SYDVKM. For the CDR3, the DNA is TGTGCCAGCAGTTTATCGTTCGGGGCGGACAAGCCGTACTTC. Translating it yields CASSLSFGADKPYF. Together with reference TRBV28 and TRBJ2-7, the CDR3 gives the full variable domain: DVKVTQSSRYLVKRTGEKVFLECVQDMDHENMFWYRQDPGLGLRLIYFSYDVKMKEKGDIPEGYSVSREKKERFSLILESASTNQTSMYLCASSLSFGADKPYFGPGTRLTVT.

V gene TRBV7-8 combines with J gene TRBJ2-5; a weak D match, TRBD2 (6 bases). Trimming took off 3 bases at V and 5 bases at J, with 13 bases between the two ends. This CDR3 is built from 14 residues. Germline V lookup: CDR1 SGHVS, CDR2 FQNEAQ. The CDR3, as DNA: TGTGCCAGCAGCTTCACGACTAGTCCCGAGACCCAGTACTTC. It is translated as CASSFTTSPETQYF.

Only a few counts were recorded for this clonotype. This chain connects TRBV3-1 to TRBJ1-1; TRBD1 matches at 9 bases. Germline V gene lookup returns CDR1 LGHDT and CDR2 YNNKEL (reference sequence). The CDR3 has 12 residues. V lost 1 base and J lost 10; bases outside the gene matches: 1. In nucleotides, the CDR3 is TGTGCCAGCAGCCAAGCGGACAGGGGAGCTTTCTTT. This encodes CASSQADRGAFF.

This clonotype was counted many times. This rearrangement joins TRBV14 to TRBJ2-3, with 10 bases lining up with TRBD2. Unmatched junction bases numbered 16, after V lost 5 bases and J lost 5 bases. Germline CDR1 reads SGHDN; CDR2 reads FVKESK. CDR3 length: 18 amino acids. CDR3 sequence reads: CASSVGGTSVPAGDTQYF. CDR3 coding DNA: TGTGCCAGCAGCGTCGGAGGGACTAGCGTTCCAGCGGGAGATACGCAGTATTTT.

This clonotype was seen at least ten times. The rearrangement uses TRBV12-3 or TRBV12-4 and TRBJ1-3, with D maybe TRBD1 (5 bases). This CDR3 has 15 residues. V was pared by 0 bases and J by 2 bases, with 8 bases between. The CDR3 spells CASSLAGAPGNTIYF. The CDR3, as DNA: TGTGCCAGCAGTTTAGCAGGGGCACCTGGAAACACCATATATTTT.

In its sample, this clonotype was seen a few times. The chain links TRBV7-9 to TRBJ2-5; D uncertain. The CDR3 is made up of 14 amino acids. Trimming pared 2 bases from V and 5 bases from J, leaving 12 bases between. CDR1 SEHNR and CDR2 FQNEAQ come from the germline V gene (reference sequence). In nucleotides, the CDR3 is TGTGCCAGCAGCTTACCCACTGGCCGGGAGACCCAGTACTTC. This gives the protein CASSLPTGRETQYF.

The chain has TRBV7-9 and TRBJ1-4; 9 bases match TRBD1. The CDR3 runs to 15 residues. Trimming at V came to 5 bases and at J to 7 bases, leaving 8 bases not matched to a gene. Germline values: CDR1 SEHNR, CDR2 FQNEAQ (reference sequence). The CDR3 region is CASSPRTGESEKLFF. Written as DNA, the CDR3 is TGTGCCAGCAGCCCCCGGACAGGGGAGAGTGAAAAACTGTTTTTT.

This clonotype came up many times. This rearrangement joins TRBV11-1 to TRBJ2-7; a weak D match, TRBD1 (5 bases). The CDR3 runs 13 residues. Trimming pared 5 bases from V and 4 bases from J, leaving 12 bases between. Germline V gives CDR1 SGHAT, CDR2 FQDESV (reference sequence). CDR3 amino acids: CASSQETAYEQYF. CDR3 sequence (DNA): TGTGCCAGCAGCCAAGAGACAGCGTACGAGCAGTACTTC.

This clonotype was seen repeatedly, ten times or more. V usage is TRBV29-1 and J usage is TRBJ1-1; D gene ambiguous. The germline gives CDR1 SQVTM, CDR2 ANQGSEA. This CDR3 is built from 12 residues. V was pared by 7 bases and J by 2 bases, with 11 bases between. This CDR3 is CSAREINTEAFF. Written as DNA, the CDR3 is TGCAGCGCCCGGGAGATAAACACTGAAGCTTTCTTT.

This clonotype was seen only a few times. The rearrangement uses TRBV12-3 or TRBV12-4 and TRBJ2-3, with no clear D. The CDR3 spans 15 residues. Deletions cut 5 bases from V and 4 bases from J, with 16 bases between. The CDR3 nucleotides are TGTGCCAGCAGTCATGACTTACCTAATTCAGATACGCAGTATTTT. Translated: CASSHDLPNSDTQYF.

The gene calls are TRBV7-9 and TRBJ2-7; TRBD1 aligns across 7 bases. With 4 bases clipped from V and 2 bases from J, the junction kept 5 bases outside the gene matches. The CDR3 is made up of 14 amino acids. Germline V lookup: CDR1 SEHNR, CDR2 FQNEAQ (reference sequence). The CDR3 DNA sequence: TGTGCCAGCAGCTCCGGGACAGTCCCCTACGAGCAGTACTTC. This codes for CASSSGTVPYEQYF.

The chain recombines TRBV12-3 or TRBV12-4 with TRBJ1-4, with D perhaps matching TRBD1 (6 bases). Trimming pared 5 bases from V and 8 bases from J, leaving 12 bases between. CDR3 length: 13 residues. DNA for the CDR3: TGTGCCAGCAGTCCGGGGACAAACGAAAAACTGTTTTTT. Translating it yields CASSPGTNEKLFF.